This TCR beta chain is drawn from a study of T cell responses to AZD1222 COVID-19 vaccine. Study-level results: Scientists sampled the repertoires only once the peak T cell response had passed. AZD1222 recipients seropositive at baseline numbered only five or six. Spike-spanning, vaccine-associated CD4 TCRs were dominant at 160-218 and 743-854. Unmutated variant regions reportedly attract nearly half of all spike-specific TCRs.

For this clone: As yet, its antigen is unknown.

Data came from immunoSEQ multiplex PCR; TCRdb stores just in-frame clones and leaves some out. This sample yields about 110,000 clones, of which over 75% are seen a single time; 9.5% to 15% belongs to the top ten. Germline loops: CDR1 DFQATT, CDR2 SNEGSKA (reference sequence). The CDR3 covers 12 residues. The germline V and J ends were trimmed by 3 bases and 0 bases, with 6 bases remaining between them. This sample comprised peripheral blood, obtained on day 0 of MenACWY control vaccination. The chain couples TRBV20-1 to TRBJ2-7, with unresolved D. This receptor was identified in an adult in good health. CDR3 amino acids: CSASGVSYEQYF. The CDR3 bases are TGCAGTGCTAGTGGGGTCTCCTACGAGCAGTACTTC.